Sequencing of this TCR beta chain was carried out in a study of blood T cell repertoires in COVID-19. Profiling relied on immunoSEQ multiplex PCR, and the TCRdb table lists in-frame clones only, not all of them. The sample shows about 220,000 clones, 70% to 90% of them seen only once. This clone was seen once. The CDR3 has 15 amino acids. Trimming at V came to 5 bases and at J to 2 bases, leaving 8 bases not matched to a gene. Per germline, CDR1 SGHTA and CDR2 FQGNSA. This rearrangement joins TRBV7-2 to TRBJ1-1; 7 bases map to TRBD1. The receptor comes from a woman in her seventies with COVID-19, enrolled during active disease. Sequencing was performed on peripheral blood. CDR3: CASSPQTGRNTEAFF. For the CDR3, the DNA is TGTGCCAGCAGCCCGCAGACAGGGCGCAACACTGAAGCTTTCTTT.